This TCR beta chain was recorded in a study of blood T cell repertoires in COVID-19. At the level of the study: The United States, Italy and Spain supplied acute and convalescent COVID-19 samples. Nucleic acid was either cDNA or gDNA, and it came from T cells, B-cell-depleted T cells, or PBMCs.

Germline CDR1 SGHNT, CDR2 YYREEE (reference sequence). This CDR3 is built from 15 residues. V dropped 0 bases and J dropped 2 bases, with 10 bases sitting between them. Per the original data handling: Reference gene primer amplification yielded estimated nucleated cell counts. TCRdb keeps only in-frame clones here, not all; method: immunoSEQ multiplex PCR. The D gene and trimming were derived from the DNA, and the V and J assignments and clone size from that table. The sample comprises over 100,000 clones, about 85% of which are singletons, and more than 4.5% rests with the top ten. Seattle cases were enrolled at active infection and followed longitudinally.

Specimen: peripheral blood. This rearrangement joins TRBV5-4 to TRBJ2-3; D may be TRBD1 (6 bases). The sequence was obtained from a woman aged 50 to 60 with COVID-19, enrolled during active disease. CDR3 sequence (DNA): TGTGCCAGCAGCTTGGTAGCAGGGGCCACAGATACGCAGTATTTT. Translation: CASSLVAGATDTQYF.